Shown below are 24 T cell receptor beta chains from a single sample sequenced in a study of T-cell reconstitution after alpha-beta-depleted transplantation in children. Library preparation (for TCRbeta) was performed with unique molecular identifiers. TCRdb analysed the PCR reads with MiXCR anew, one entry per CDR3 protein. Of roughly 490,000 distinct CDR3 sequences listed, more than 9.5% were seen once; the top ten hold 13% to 15%. The specimen was PBMCs, mostly from graft donor cells, collected 180 days after TCRalphabeta/CD19-depleted stem cell transplant. These receptors all stem from a female patient aged 2-9 years who had a stem cell transplant for aplastic anemia, so the T cells may come from the graft donor.

The chain uses TRBV10-3 and TRBJ2-1, with 12 bases that match TRBD2. V lost 4 bases and J lost 10; bases outside the gene matches: 2. Germline V gene data show CDR1 as ENHRY and CDR2 as SYGVKD. This CDR3 has 13 residues. CDR3 loop: CAISGLAGEEQFF. CDR3 DNA sequence: TGTGCCATCAGTGGACTAGCGGGAGAAGAGCAGTTCTTC.

This clonotype occurred a few times. This chain connects TRBV27 to TRBJ2-3, with D perhaps assigned TRBD1 or TRBD2 (5 bases each). Trimming took off 4 bases at V and 1 base at J, with 18 bases between the two ends. The CDR3 is 17 residues long. From germline, CDR1 is MNHEY and CDR2 SMNVEV (reference sequence). Written as DNA, the CDR3 is TGTGCCAGCAGTTCCGCCGGGGTCAGAGGGGGCACAGATACGCAGTATTTT. This codes for CASSSAGVRGGTDTQYF.

This clonotype came up many times. V gene TRBV7-8 combines with J gene TRBJ2-7; weak D call: TRBD1 (5 bases). The CDR3 is 15 residues long. CDR1 is SGHVS, CDR2 FQNEAQ, per germline. The V gene lost 5 bases and the J gene lost 5 bases, with 19 bases spanning the gap. The CDR3: CASSPQGGQFHEQYF. CDR3 coding DNA: TGTGCCAGCAGCCCCCAGGGTGGGCAGTTCCACGAGCAGTACTTC.

This clonotype was counted at least ten times. V and J are TRBV20-1 and TRBJ2-7, with TRBD1 matching over 7 bases. Germline CDR1 DFQATT, CDR2 SNEGSKA (reference sequence). This CDR3 contains 16 residues. The V and J ends lost 6 bases and 4 bases, in that order; junction bases with no gene match: 18. Here the CDR3 DNA reads TGCAGTGCACTGAGGGGAGACGGGACAGTAACTTACGAGCAGTACTTC. Its protein is CSALRGDGTVTYEQYF.

This clonotype was picked up a small number of times. This rearrangement joins TRBV6-5 to TRBJ1-4, with D unresolved. In germline, CDR1 is MNHEY, CDR2 SVGAGI. The V end lost 6 bases, the J end lost 1 base, and 6 bases lay between the germline ends. This CDR3 spans 13 amino acids. This CDR3 reads CASRVRTNEKLFF. The CDR3 DNA sequence: TGTGCCAGCAGGGTCCGAACTAATGAAAAACTGTTTTTT.

This clonotype was seen a few times. The chain carries TRBV10-3 and TRBJ2-5; the match to TRBD2 covers 9 bases. The CDR3 is made up of 16 amino acids. V shed 2 bases, J shed 4 bases, and the junction held 8 bases outside the gene matches. Per germline, CDR1 ENHRY and CDR2 SYGVKD. The CDR3 DNA follows: TGTGCCATCAGTGAGGTGGGAGCGGGAGGCGGAGAGACCCAGTACTTC. Translating gives CAISEVGAGGGETQYF.

This clonotype has just a few counts. The chain combines TRBV13 with TRBJ2-7; 8 nucleotides agree with TRBD2. The CDR3 is 14 amino acids. Germline lookup yields CDR1 PRHDT and CDR2 FYEKMQ (reference sequence). The trim removed 1 base at V and 6 bases at J, leaving 5 bases unmatched. This chain's CDR3 is CASSLAAGATEQYF. In DNA form, the CDR3 reads TGTGCCAGCAGCTTAGCAGCGGGAGCAACCGAGCAGTACTTC.

This clonotype has more than one count but fewer than ten. The chain carries TRBV20-1 and TRBJ2-7; D gene unclear. Trimming removed 3 bases from V and 2 bases from J, with 20 bases in between. Germline CDR1 is DFQATT and CDR2 is SNEGSKA (reference sequence). The CDR3 spans 16 residues. The CDR3 protein is CSASPPGGRIPYEQYF. The CDR3 DNA reads as TGCAGTGCTAGCCCCCCGGGTGGCAGAATACCCTACGAGCAGTACTTC.

At least ten counts were recorded for this clonotype. The chain carries TRBV7-6 and TRBJ1-5; D gene unclear. Germline V gives CDR1 SGHVS, CDR2 FNYEAQ. The ends were cut back, 1 base at V and 0 bases at J, with 10 bases in the middle. The CDR3 runs to 16 residues. In DNA, the CDR3 is TGTGCCAGCAGCTTAGAGGCTGGGAATAGCAATCAGCCCCAGCATTTT. It translates to CASSLEAGNSNQPQHF.

This clonotype showed up just a few times. This chain connects TRBV20-1 to TRBJ1-1; no reliable D call. The CDR3 totals 14 residues. Germline values: CDR1 DFQATT, CDR2 SNEGSKA (reference sequence). V shed 3 bases and J shed 4 bases, with 15 bases lying between them. Written as DNA, the CDR3 is TGCAGTGCTAGGCTGAGCAGCGGAGGCACTGAAGCTTTCTTT. Protein product: CSARLSSGGTEAFF.

This clonotype occurred a few times. CDR3 residues: CASSQIAGREQYV. The CDR3 coding sequence is TGTGCCAGCAGCCAAATAGCGGGACGTGAGCAGTACGTC. The V gene is TRBV13, the J gene TRBJ2-7, with 8 bases aligning to TRBD2. Germline values: CDR1 PRHDT, CDR2 FYEKMQ (reference sequence). The CDR3 loop spans 13 amino acids. Trimming at V came to 5 bases and at J to 7 bases, leaving 7 bases not matched to a gene.

This clonotype was recorded a few times. In nucleotides, the CDR3 is TGTGCCAGCAGCCCCGACAGGGTGGGCCAAGAGACCCAGTACTTC. Amino acid sequence: CASSPDRVGQETQYF. The chain has TRBV12-3 or TRBV12-4 and TRBJ2-5; TRBD1 agrees at 7 bases. Germline trimming cut 6 bases from V and 1 base from J; bases unmatched to any gene: 8. CDR3 length: 15 amino acids.

This clonotype has a handful of counts. This chain uses TRBV27 with TRBJ2-3; a weak D match, TRBD2 (5 bases). Trimming removed 6 bases at V and 4 bases at J, with 20 bases between. The CDR3 is 16 amino acids. Germline V lookup: CDR1 MNHEY, CDR2 SMNVEV (reference sequence). CDR3 in DNA: TGTGCCAGCAGCACCCGGGATTTAGGGAGCGCAGATACGCAGTATTTT. Its translation is CASSTRDLGSADTQYF.

The chain is built from TRBV12-3 or TRBV12-4 and TRBJ1-3; D is undetermined. This CDR3 is built from 14 residues. V lost 3 bases, J lost 7 bases, and 13 bases lay in between. The CDR3 sequence: CASSFQGARNTIYF. CDR3 DNA sequence: TGTGCCAGCAGTTTTCAAGGTGCCAGGAACACCATATATTTT.

The chain is built from TRBV11-2 and TRBJ1-2; D unclear. CDR3 size: 15 residues. Trimming stripped 4 bases from V and 0 bases from J, with 12 bases between. CDR1 and CDR2 from the germline V gene are SGHAT and FQNNGV. The CDR3 coding sequence is TGTGCCAGCAGCTCCACAGCCCTAGCTAACTATGGCTACACCTTC. It yields the protein CASSSTALANYGYTF.

The chain employs TRBV4-2 and TRBJ2-7, with TRBD1 matching 7 bases. The V gene's germline CDR1 is LGHNA and CDR2 YNFKEQ. This CDR3 has 15 residues. The junction had 6 bases not matched to a gene; V was cut back by 1 base and J by 3 bases. The CDR3 nucleotides read TGTGCCAGCAGCCAAGCGAGACAGGGTTACTACGAGCAGTACTTC. Encoded protein: CASSQARQGYYEQYF.

There are many counts of this clonotype. The CDR3 coding sequence is TGTGCCAGCAGTTCCCTAGCGTACCGCACAGATACGCAGTATTTT. Translation: CASSSLAYRTDTQYF. The chain combines TRBV12-3 or TRBV12-4 with TRBJ2-3; weak D call: TRBD2 (6 bases). V shed 4 bases and J shed 1 base, with 12 bases lying between them. The CDR3 contains 15 residues.

This clonotype was seen a handful of times. The V gene is TRBV24-1, the J gene TRBJ2-1; 14 nucleotides match TRBD2. The germline V gene encodes CDR1 KGHDR and CDR2 SFDVKD. This CDR3 has 18 residues. V was clipped by 3 bases and J by 2 bases; unmatched bases: 5. CDR3 nucleotide sequence: TGTGCCACCAGTGATCCCGGGACTAGCGGGGGTGCCTACAATGAGCAGTTCTTC. It specifies CATSDPGTSGGAYNEQFF.

This clonotype was seen more than once but under ten times. V and J are TRBV2 and TRBJ2-7, with D possibly TRBD1 on 5 matching bases. There are 14 residues in the CDR3. V lost 5 bases to trimming and J lost 5 bases, with 16 bases between them. Germline-derived CDR1 and CDR2 are SNHLY and FYNNEI. In DNA, the CDR3 is TGTGCCAGCAGTCTTGTGCAGGGTATCCACGAGCAGTACTTC. Protein product: CASSLVQGIHEQYF.

This clonotype was detected ten times or more. The rearrangement joins TRBV5-1 to TRBJ2-5; TRBD1 is a possible D gene (5 bases). The germline V gene encodes CDR1 SGHRS and CDR2 YFSETQ. Between the trimmed V and J ends, which lost 5 bases and 0 bases, there was a span of 17 bases. CDR3 length: 16 residues. The CDR3 loop is CASRVPKDTYQETQYF. CDR3 nucleotides: TGCGCCAGCAGAGTCCCCAAGGACACATACCAAGAGACCCAGTACTTC.

This clonotype was detected many times. The V and J genes are TRBV5-6 and TRBJ1-2; D ambiguous. This CDR3 spans 12 amino acids. Germline V gives CDR1 SGHDT, CDR2 YYEEEE. The V end was cut by 4 bases, the J end by 8 bases, with 12 bases between. The CDR3 spells CASSPSGPGYTF. In DNA, the CDR3 is TGTGCCAGCAGCCCGTCGGGTCCGGGCTACACCTTC.

The V call is TRBV5-1, the J call TRBJ2-1; possibly TRBD1 or TRBD2 for D (5 bases each). Trimming took off 6 bases at V and 2 bases at J, with 15 bases between the two ends. The CDR3 has 15 amino acids. Germline V gene lookup returns CDR1 SGHRS and CDR2 YFSETQ. The CDR3 is CASTWVGPTYNEQFF. DNA of the CDR3: TGCGCCAGCACATGGGTGGGACCCACCTACAATGAGCAGTTCTTC.

The rearrangement joins TRBV20-1 to TRBJ1-5; D might be TRBD1 (5 bases). Germline lookup yields CDR1 DFQATT and CDR2 SNEGSKA (reference sequence). Trimming took off 6 bases at V and 1 base at J, with 13 bases between the two ends. There are 14 residues in the CDR3. The CDR3, as DNA: TGCAGTGCACTACTATGGGACAGCAATCAGCCCCAGCATTTT. Translation: CSALLWDSNQPQHF.

This clonotype was recorded a few times. CDR3 sequence: CASSLEPGRHEQYV. The CDR3 DNA is TGTGCCAGCAGCTTAGAGCCGGGTCGGCACGAGCAGTACGTC. V gene TRBV11-2 combines with J gene TRBJ2-7; no reliable D call. The V and J ends lost 0 bases and 5 bases respectively, with 11 bases between them. CDR1 SGHAT and CDR2 FQNNGV come from the germline V gene. The CDR3 is made up of 14 amino acids.